Shown below are 32 T cell receptor beta chains from a single sample sequenced in a study of OX40 agonist ivuxolimab in advanced cancers. Some clones are missing from TCRdb's copy, which holds only in-frame ones; the method was immunoSEQ multiplex PCR. The sample yields under 110,000 clones, about nine tenths seen once. Source: CD4+ or CD8+ T cells sorted from blood, taken in a trial of the OX40 agonist ivuxolimab. The receptors here all came from an adult with an advanced solid tumor such as melanoma, head and neck, liver or kidney cancer.

This clone was seen only a few times. Sequence at one end of the junction differs from germline and may be a read error. This sequence joins TRBV20-1 and TRBJ1-1; D not resolved. The length of the CDR3 is 11 residues. From germline, CDR1 is DFQATT and CDR2 SNEGSKA (reference sequence). The CDR3 loop is CSASPEGTVIF. In nucleotides, the CDR3 is TGCAGTGCTAGTCCCGAGGGAACCGTGATCTTT.

The rearrangement uses TRBV5-5 and TRBJ2-7; TRBD2 matches 10 bases. Germline CDR1 SGHKS, CDR2 YYEKEE (reference sequence). With 1 base clipped from V and 1 base from J, the junction kept 11 bases outside the gene matches. The length of the CDR3 is 18 residues. The CDR3 spells CASSLWGSGGSASYEQYF. CDR3 sequence (DNA): TGTGCCAGCAGCTTGTGGGGTAGCGGGGGGTCGGCTTCCTACGAGCAGTACTTC. The full variable domain, its missing parts supplied by reference TRBV5-5 and TRBJ2-7, is DAGVTQSPTHLIKTRGQQVTLRCSPISGHKSVSWYQQVLGQGPQFIFQYYEKEERGRGNFPDRFSARQFPNYSSELNVNALLLGDSALYLCASSLWGSGGSASYEQYFGPGTRLTVT.

The rearrangement uses TRBV11-3 and TRBJ1-4, with D possibly being TRBD1 (5 bases). Trimming removed 1 base at V and 2 bases at J, with 11 bases between. Germline values: CDR1 SGHNT, CDR2 YENEEA. The CDR3 totals 16 residues. This CDR3 is CASSLGDRETNEKLFF. In DNA form, the CDR3 reads TGTGCCAGCAGCTTAGGGGACCGTGAGACTAATGAAAAACTGTTTTTT. The entire variable domain, with the rest obtained from reference TRBV11-3 and TRBJ1-4, is as follows: EAGVVQSPRYKIIEKKQPVAFWCNPISGHNTLYWYLQNLGQGPELLIRYENEEAVDDSQLPKDRFSAERLKGVDSTLKIQPAELGDSAVYLCASSLGDRETNEKLFFGSGTQLSVL.

The chain joins TRBV19 to TRBJ2-1, with 12 bases lining up with TRBD1. J lost 7 bases, V lost 3 bases, and 7 bases had no gene match. The CDR3 covers 16 residues. The germline V gene has CDR1 LNHDA and CDR2 SQIVND (reference sequence). The CDR3 DNA reads as TGTGCCAGTAGTATGTTGGGACAGGGGGCGTTTAATGAGCAGTTCTTC. It translates to CASSMLGQGAFNEQFF.

The chain combines TRBV7-8 with TRBJ1-4; unclear D gene. V was shortened by 4 bases and J by 8 bases, with 8 bases between the two germline ends. Germline CDR1 reads SGHVS; CDR2 reads FQNEAQ. The length of the CDR3 is 12 residues. CDR3 amino acids: CASSSRREKLFF. The CDR3 coding sequence is TGTGCCAGCAGCTCGAGGCGGGAAAAACTGTTTTTT.

This sequence joins TRBV7-2 and TRBJ1-4, with D maybe TRBD1 (5 bases). CDR3 length: 14 amino acids. Germline loops: CDR1 SGHTA, CDR2 FQGNSA. Trimming pared 1 base from V and 8 bases from J, leaving 11 bases between. CDR3 region: CASSLGRAGEKLFF. In DNA form, the CDR3 reads TGTGCCAGCAGCTTAGGCAGGGCAGGGGAAAAACTGTTTTTT.

This clone was found once. The chain recombines TRBV18 with TRBJ1-1, with TRBD1 matching 7 bases. The germline gives CDR1 KGHSH, CDR2 LQKENI. This CDR3 has 15 residues. J was trimmed by 0 bases and V by 3 bases; bases with no gene match: 4. Here the CDR3 reads CASSPRDRLNTEAFF. In DNA, the CDR3 is TGTGCCAGCTCACCGAGGGACAGACTGAACACTGAAGCTTTCTTT.

This chain joins TRBV7-2 and TRBJ2-5; D call uncertain. Between the trimmed V and J ends, which lost 2 bases and 4 bases, there was a span of 5 bases. This CDR3 is built from 12 residues. Germline CDR1 is SGHTA and CDR2 is FQGNSA. The CDR3 loop is CASSLLGETQYF. DNA for the CDR3: TGTGCCAGCAGCTTACTGGGAGAGACCCAGTACTTC.

The chain recombines TRBV6-1 with TRBJ2-7, with a tentative D call TRBD1 (6 bases). Trimming removed 4 bases from V and 4 bases from J, with 14 bases in between. The CDR3 covers 14 residues. Per the germline V gene, CDR1 is MNHNS and CDR2 is SASEGT. The CDR3 spells CASSVGDNQYEQYF. Here the CDR3 DNA reads TGTGCCAGCAGTGTGGGGGACAATCAATACGAGCAGTACTTC.

This clone was observed a single time. The chain employs TRBV7-2 and TRBJ2-3; tentative D call: TRBD1 (6 bases). Trimming stripped 7 bases from V and 2 bases from J, with 16 bases between. The germline V gene encodes CDR1 SGHTA and CDR2 FQGNSA. The CDR3 is 15 amino acids. The CDR3 nucleotides are TGTGCCAGCATAAGGGGGACGGCCTACACAGATACGCAGTATTTT. Encoded protein: CASIRGTAYTDTQYF.

J is TRBJ1-4 and V is TRBV6-5; possible D gene TRBD1, 5 bases. Trimming left V 6 bases short and J 7 bases short, with 6 bases between. This CDR3 is 11 amino acids long. CDR1 and CDR2 from the germline V gene are MNHEY and SVGAGI. The CDR3 DNA is TGTGCCAGCAGGAGGGGTGAAAAACTGTTTTTT. Amino acids: CASRRGEKLFF.

This chain links TRBV11-2 with TRBJ2-7, with D perhaps matching TRBD1 (6 bases). CDR3 length: 15 residues. Trimming left V 1 base short and J 4 bases short, with 14 bases between. Germline values: CDR1 SGHAT, CDR2 FQNNGV. This CDR3 is CASSLGSVGTYEQYF. As DNA, the CDR3 is TGTGCCAGCAGCTTAGGATCCGTGGGGACATACGAGCAGTACTTC. The entire variable domain, with the rest obtained from reference TRBV11-2 and TRBJ2-7, is as follows: EAGVAQSPRYKIIEKRQSVAFWCNPISGHATLYWYQQILGQGPKLLIQFQNNGVVDDSQLPKDRFSAERLKGVDSTLKIQPAKLEDSAVYLCASSLGSVGTYEQYFGPGTRLTVT.

CDR3 sequence: CASQRGEETQYF. The CDR3 DNA follows: TGCGCCAGCCAGCGGGGGGAGGAGACCCAGTACTTC. The chain couples TRBV5-1 to TRBJ2-5, with TRBD2 matching 9 bases. This CDR3 has 12 amino acids. J lost 5 bases, V lost 7 bases, and 3 bases had no gene match. Germline CDR1 reads SGHRS; CDR2 reads YFSETQ.

The chain joins TRBV7-9 to TRBJ1-6; tentatively, D is TRBD1 (5 bases). Per germline, CDR1 SEHNR and CDR2 FQNEAQ (reference sequence). The CDR3 sequence is 14 residues long. Trimming took off 4 bases at V and 10 bases at J, with 14 bases between the two ends. This CDR3 is CASSSQGYGSPLHF. The CDR3 DNA sequence: TGTGCCAGCAGCTCTCAGGGTTATGGATCACCCCTCCACTTT.

The chain employs TRBV5-6 and TRBJ1-3; D remains ambiguous. Trimming removed 4 bases at V and 6 bases at J, with 8 bases between. Germline assignment: CDR1 SGHDT and CDR2 YYEEEE. This CDR3 region has 12 residues. The CDR3 DNA reads TGTGCCAGCAGCCAGGTCACAAACACCATATATTTT. Translating it yields CASSQVTNTIYF.

V gene TRBV28 combines with J gene TRBJ1-2; D is unresolved. The CDR3 sequence is 14 residues long. Germline CDR1 and CDR2: MDHEN and SYDVKM. Trimming removed 2 bases at V and 2 bases at J, with 9 bases between. CDR3 sequence: CASSLGLKNYGYTF. CDR3 DNA: TGTGCCAGCAGTTTAGGACTGAAAAACTATGGCTACACCTTC.

This chain links TRBV7-2 with TRBJ2-3, with 7 bases aligning to TRBD2. V was clipped by 3 bases and J by 1 base; unmatched bases: 7. Germline V gene lookup returns CDR1 SGHTA and CDR2 FQGNSA. The CDR3 loop spans 16 amino acids. CDR3 DNA sequence: TGTGCCAGCAGCTTTAATTCACGGGGGGGCACAGATACGCAGTATTTT. Translated: CASSFNSRGGTDTQYF.

V usage is TRBV7-2 and J usage is TRBJ1-2; TRBD1 matches 7 bases. V shed 2 bases and J 4 bases; nucleotides not matched to a gene: 4. Germline values: CDR1 SGHTA, CDR2 FQGNSA. The CDR3 sequence is 14 residues long. Here the CDR3 DNA reads TGTGCCAGCAGCTTAAAGGGGGCGGGCTATGGCTACACCTTC. This sequence encodes CASSLKGAGYGYTF.

J is TRBJ2-7 and V is TRBV4-3, with D tentatively TRBD1 (6 bases). The CDR3 sequence is 14 residues long. V lost 1 base, J lost 4 bases, and 11 bases lay in between. Germline V gene data show CDR1 as LGHNA and CDR2 as YSLEER. The CDR3 sequence: CASSQGDNRYEQYF. The CDR3 DNA follows: TGCGCCAGCAGCCAAGGGGACAACCGGTACGAGCAGTACTTC.

J is TRBJ2-5 and V is TRBV29-1; the match to TRBD1 covers 9 bases. CDR3 length: 15 residues. The V gene end was trimmed by 4 bases and the J gene end by 0 bases; junction bases not matched to a gene: 6. CDR1 is SQVTM, CDR2 ANQGSEA, per germline. The DNA of the CDR3 is TGCAGCGTTGTCCCGGGACAGGGCTACCAAGAGACCCAGTACTTC. It is translated as CSVVPGQGYQETQYF. Supplemented by reference TRBV29-1 and TRBJ2-5, the full variable domain reads SAVISQKPSRDICQRGTSLTIQCQVDSQVTMMFWYRQQPGQSLTLIATANQGSEATYESGFVIDKFPISRPNLTFSTLTVSNMSPEDSSIYLCSVVPGQGYQETQYFGPGTRLLVL.

The V call is TRBV28, the J call TRBJ1-5; D is undetermined. Per the germline V gene, CDR1 is MDHEN and CDR2 is SYDVKM. The length of the CDR3 is 13 residues. V lost 4 bases, J lost 5 bases, and 9 bases lay in between. The CDR3 DNA reads as TGTGCCAGCAGTTACCTGCCCGATCAGCCCCAGCATTTT. This gives the protein CASSYLPDQPQHF. Complete variable domain (other parts from reference TRBV28 and TRBJ1-5): DVKVTQSSRYLVKRTGEKVFLECVQDMDHENMFWYRQDPGLGLRLIYFSYDVKMKEKGDIPEGYSVSREKKERFSLILESASTNQTSMYLCASSYLPDQPQHFGDGTRLSIL.

This clone was picked up one time. CDR3 region: CASRPGLAVGELFF. In nucleotides, the CDR3 is TGTGCCAGTAGGCCGGGACTAGCTGTCGGGGAGCTGTTTTTT. The chain joins TRBV19 to TRBJ2-2; 9 bases are shared with TRBD2. CDR1 and CDR2 from the germline V gene are LNHDA and SQIVND (reference sequence). Losses at the gene ends were 6 bases for V and 7 bases for J; bases not matched to a gene: 6. The CDR3 runs 14 residues.

The rearrangement joins TRBV29-1 to TRBJ2-7; D not resolved. Germline V gene sequence: CDR1 SQVTM, CDR2 ANQGSEA. The CDR3 is 12 residues long. Trimming stripped 0 bases from V and 5 bases from J, with 8 bases between. For the CDR3, the DNA is TGCAGCGTTGAAGATGCCACCGACGAGCAGTACTTC. Residues: CSVEDATDEQYF.

This clone has ten or more counts. The CDR3 bases are TGCGCCAGCAGCTTGTCTGGTAACGAGCAGTACTTC. This codes for CASSLSGNEQYF. This chain uses TRBV5-1 with TRBJ2-7; D not certain. Germline V lookup: CDR1 SGHRS, CDR2 YFSETQ. Trimming shortened V by 1 base and J by 5 bases, and 7 bases separated the two germline ends. This CDR3 is built from 12 residues. The entire variable domain, with the rest obtained from reference TRBV5-1 and TRBJ2-7, is as follows: KAGVTQTPRYLIKTRGQQVTLSCSPISGHRSVSWYQQTPGQGLQFLFEYFSETQRNKGNFPGRFSGRQFSNSRSEMNVSTLELGDSALYLCASSLSGNEQYFGPGTRLTVT.

The chain links TRBV7-4 to TRBJ2-5; 8 bases align to TRBD1. Germline trimming cut 4 bases from V and 2 bases from J; bases unmatched to any gene: 3. CDR3 length: 14 amino acids. Germline values: CDR1 SGHVT, CDR2 SQSDAQ. The CDR3 nucleotides read TGTGCCAGCAGCTACGGGACAGGACAAGAGACCCAGTACTTC. As protein: CASSYGTGQETQYF.

V is TRBV11-3 and J is TRBJ2-7, with 9 bases matching TRBD1. The V gene's germline CDR1 is SGHNT and CDR2 YENEEA. The junction had 8 bases not matched to a gene; V was cut back by 5 bases and J by 12 bases. This CDR3 is built from 12 residues. CDR3 nucleotide sequence: TGTGCCAGCAGCAAAGAACAGGGGGCGAGGTACTTC. Translation gives CASSKEQGARYF.

The genes are TRBV7-2 and TRBJ1-1; 10 bases are a match to TRBD1. Germline assignment: CDR1 SGHTA and CDR2 FQGNSA. V lost 0 bases to trimming and J lost 5 bases; unmatched junction nucleotides: 3. The CDR3 runs to 15 residues. The CDR3 DNA follows: TGTGCCAGCAGCTTAGCGGGACAGGGGAAGACTGAAGCTTTCTTT. Protein: CASSLAGQGKTEAFF.

CDR3 loop: CASSQERVPGEKLFF. Here the CDR3 DNA reads TGTGCCAGCAGCCAAGAACGGGTGCCGGGGGAAAAACTGTTTTTT. This chain joins TRBV4-2 and TRBJ1-4, with unresolved D. Deletions cut 0 bases from V and 8 bases from J, with 13 bases between. The germline V gene encodes CDR1 LGHNA and CDR2 YNFKEQ. The CDR3 totals 15 residues.

V and J are TRBV6-4 and TRBJ1-1; possible D gene TRBD1, 6 bases. Per germline, CDR1 MRHNA and CDR2 SNTAGT. Trimming removed 6 bases from V and 1 base from J, with 12 bases in between. CDR3 length equals 14 residues. Here the CDR3 reads CASRIQGTNTEAFF. In DNA form, the CDR3 reads TGTGCCAGCAGGATACAGGGAACGAACACTGAAGCTTTCTTT.

V usage is TRBV20-1 and J usage is TRBJ2-7; D possibly corresponds to TRBD2 (6 bases). Looked up from germline, CDR1 is DFQATT and CDR2 is SNEGSKA (reference sequence). V was cut by 6 bases and J by 6 bases, with 12 bases left in between. This CDR3 contains 11 residues. CDR3 amino acids: CSARDFPEQYF. The DNA of the CDR3 is TGCAGTGCCCGGGACTTTCCCGAGCAGTACTTC.

As regards this clone: One end of the junction fails to match germline, which may point to a read error. The rearrangement joins TRBV6-5 to TRBJ1-3; tentatively, D is TRBD1 (5 bases). CDR1 MNHEY and CDR2 SVGAGI come from the germline V gene. The CDR3 has 13 residues. CDR3 in DNA: TGTGCCAGCAGCAGGGACTCTAGAAACACCATATATTTT. It encodes CASSRDSRNTIYF.

In its sample, this clone was seen once. The rearrangement joins TRBV6-5 to TRBJ2-4; D ambiguous. Germline V gives CDR1 MNHEY, CDR2 SVGAGI. The CDR3 extends over 13 amino acids. V lost 6 bases to trimming and J lost 9 bases, with 15 bases between them. Here the CDR3 reads CASRSGPSSIQYF. The CDR3 nucleotides read TGTGCCAGCAGATCCGGGCCCTCCAGCATTCAGTACTTC.